The clone carrying this T cell receptor (beta chain) was counted at least ten times. The antigen is undetermined. This sample is drawn from a study of T cells in Graves' hyperthyroidism and ophthalmopathy. Study-wide results and caveats: Using 13 V-J features, a model discriminated ophthalmopathy from stable hyperthyroidism.

RNA transcripts gave rise to amplified TCR beta CDR3 regions. Primed by the HTBI set, a first-round RT-PCR was run on the TCR CDR3. TCRdb reprocessed the multiplex PCR reads with MiXCR, giving one entry per CDR3 protein. The table lists some 300,000 distinct CDR3 sequences, 16% of them singletons. The CDR3 is 14 residues long. Per the germline V gene, CDR1 is SEHNR and CDR2 is FQNEAQ (reference sequence). Trimming removed 0 bases at V and 4 bases at J, with 7 bases between. This sequence joins TRBV7-9 and TRBJ2-1; D gene uncertain. The receptor was isolated from a man aged 25-45 years with Graves' hyperthyroidism. The sample taken for sequencing was blood. This CDR3 is CASSLARLYNEQFF. The CDR3 nucleotides are TGTGCCAGCAGCTTAGCGAGACTTTACAATGAGCAGTTCTTC.